This T cell receptor (beta chain) was sequenced in a study of OX40 agonist ivuxolimab in advanced cancers. The table came from immunoSEQ multiplex PCR; TCRdb's copy has only in-frame clones and leaves some out. The sample lists about 66,000 clones, about 85% occurring once. From germline, CDR1 is KGHSH and CDR2 LQKENI. Germline trimming cut 6 bases from V and 5 bases from J; bases unmatched to any gene: 3. The CDR3 loop spans 12 amino acids. Specimen: CD4+ or CD8+ T cells sorted from blood, collected in a trial of the OX40 agonist ivuxolimab. The receptor comes from an adult with an advanced solid tumor such as melanoma, head and neck, liver or kidney cancer. The chain uses TRBV18 and TRBJ1-1, with TRBD1 matching over 7 bases. CDR3: CASSPDRTEAFF. As DNA, the CDR3 is TGTGCCAGCTCGCCGGACAGGACTGAAGCTTTCTTT.